Following are 26 T cell receptor beta chains from one sample sequenced in a study of T cells in Graves' hyperthyroidism and ophthalmopathy. Researchers took RNA transcripts and amplified the TCR beta CDR3 regions from them. The TCR CDR3 was amplified in a first-round RT-PCR using the HTBI primer set. TCRdb ran MiXCR on the multiplex PCR reads and lists one entry per CDR3 protein. The profile shows about 680,000 distinct CDR3 sequences, just over 35% of them singletons. The sequenced sample consisted of blood. These receptors all come from a middle-aged woman with Graves' hyperthyroidism.

This rearrangement joins TRBV4-3 to TRBJ1-2; D is ambiguous. Trimming removed 0 bases from V and 2 bases from J, with 7 bases in between. The CDR3 extends over 14 amino acids. Germline V gives CDR1 LGHNA, CDR2 YSLEER. The chain's CDR3 is CASSQDTRNYGYTF. The CDR3 nucleotides are TGCGCCAGCAGCCAAGATACCAGAAACTATGGCTACACCTTC.

As for this clonotype: A single base separates this from a much larger clone, so it may be a read error. The conserved phenylalanine or tryptophan normally closing the CDR3 is absent here, so this likely arose from a read error. This rearrangement joins TRBV7-9 to TRBJ2-7, with 9 bases lining up with TRBD1. The CDR3 spans 16 residues. In germline, CDR1 is SEHNR, CDR2 FQNEAQ (reference sequence). Unmatched junction bases numbered 14, after V lost 9 bases and J lost 2 bases. The CDR3 DNA reads as TGTGCCAGTAGTACCCTTCCGGGACAGGGCACCTACGAGCAGTACTCC. Amino acid sequence: CASSTLPGQGTYEQYS.

The V and J genes are TRBV5-4 and TRBJ1-2; 7 bases agree with TRBD1. CDR1 is SGHNT and CDR2 is YYREEE in the germline V gene (reference sequence). The CDR3 is made up of 15 amino acids. V shed 2 bases, J shed 8 bases, and the junction held 12 bases outside the gene matches. This CDR3 reads CASSFDRVRSGGYTF. The CDR3 DNA sequence: TGTGCCAGCAGCTTTGACAGGGTTCGATCGGGCGGCTACACCTTC.

This chain connects TRBV6-2 or TRBV6-3 to TRBJ1-6, with a tentative D call TRBD1 (6 bases). Per germline, CDR1 MNHEY and CDR2 SVGEGT. The CDR3 sequence is 18 residues long. V was clipped by 4 bases and J by 4 bases, with 20 bases between them. The CDR3 sequence: CASSWGVTTGDYNSPLHF. Here the CDR3 DNA reads TGTGCCAGCAGTTGGGGGGTTACGACAGGCGATTATAATTCACCCCTCCACTTT.

Of note for this clonotype: As the CDR3 is not closed by the conserved phenylalanine or tryptophan, this likely results from a read error. The chain has TRBV2 and TRBJ1-2; D uncertain. Deletions cut 5 bases from V and 4 bases from J, with 11 bases between. This CDR3 region has 13 residues. Germline V lookup: CDR1 SNHLY, CDR2 FYNNEI. CDR3 protein: CASSSMGLYGYTS. CDR3 DNA sequence: TGTGCCAGCAGTTCAATGGGCCTCTATGGCTACACCTCC.

This clonotype showed up just a few times. The V gene is TRBV7-3, the J gene TRBJ2-5, with TRBD2 identical over 10 bases. This CDR3 is built from 17 residues. V shed 0 bases, J shed 2 bases, and the junction held 6 bases outside the gene matches. Germline V gene sequence: CDR1 SGHTA, CDR2 FQGTGA. The CDR3 sequence is CASSLTSGGIPQETQYF. The CDR3 coding sequence is TGTGCCAGCAGCTTAACTAGCGGGGGGATCCCGCAAGAGACCCAGTACTTC.

This clonotype showed up just a few times. V is TRBV14 and J is TRBJ2-7, with a possible D match to TRBD2 (5 bases). Germline assignment: CDR1 SGHDN and CDR2 FVKESK. This CDR3 has 16 amino acids. The germline V and J ends were trimmed by 0 bases and 3 bases, with 15 bases remaining between them. Here the CDR3 DNA reads TGTGCCAGCAGCCAAGATCTCGGGAACCCCAGCTACGAGCAGTACTTC. Protein product: CASSQDLGNPSYEQYF. The variable domain in full, with the rest retrieved from reference TRBV14 and TRBJ2-7, is EAGVTQFPSHSVIEKGQTVTLRCDPISGHDNLYWYRRVMGKEIKFLLHFVKESKQDESGMPNNRFLAERTGGTYSTLKVQPAELEDSGVYFCASSQDLGNPSYEQYFGPGTRLTVT.

The chain employs TRBV7-8 and TRBJ1-2; 9 nucleotides align to TRBD1. The CDR3 is made up of 15 amino acids. Germline-derived CDR1 and CDR2 are SGHVS and FQNEAQ. After removal of 1 base from V and 5 bases from J, the junction contained 5 bases not matched to a gene. This CDR3 is CASSLDQTGGYGYTF. The CDR3 DNA follows: TGTGCCAGCAGCTTAGATCAGACAGGGGGATATGGCTACACCTTC.

This clonotype came up a few times. The chain couples TRBV6-5 to TRBJ1-5; no definite D call. Per germline, CDR1 MNHEY and CDR2 SVGAGI. With 2 bases removed from V and 2 bases from J, the gap between germline ends came to 10 bases. The CDR3 extends over 15 amino acids. The CDR3 protein is CASSYTFLGNQPQHF. CDR3 nucleotide sequence: TGTGCCAGCAGTTACACATTTCTAGGCAATCAGCCCCAGCATTTT.

At least ten counts were recorded for this clonotype. The chain combines TRBV20-1 with TRBJ1-5, with a tentative D call TRBD1 (6 bases). Trimming took 0 bases from V and 2 from J, leaving 8 bases between them. The CDR3 has 14 amino acids. Germline lookup yields CDR1 DFQATT and CDR2 SNEGSKA (reference sequence). The CDR3 protein is CSARDRQGNQPQHF. The CDR3 DNA sequence: TGCAGTGCTAGAGATCGACAGGGCAATCAGCCCCAGCATTTT.

The table lists this clonotype with many counts. V is TRBV6-6 and J is TRBJ1-2, with a possible D match to TRBD1 (5 bases). The CDR3 spans 14 residues. Germline assignment: CDR1 MNHNY and CDR2 SVGAGI (reference sequence). Trimming shortened V by 7 bases and J by 1 base, and 13 bases separated the two germline ends. The CDR3 loop is CASTRDGDNYGYTF. CDR3 DNA sequence: TGTGCCAGCACCAGGGACGGTGATAACTATGGCTACACCTTC.

This clonotype was observed a few times. The CDR3 nucleotides are TGTGCCAGCAGCCCACTAGCGGGGGGGCCTACGGAGACCCAGTACTTC. Translating gives CASSPLAGGPTETQYF. The chain carries TRBV6-5 and TRBJ2-5; 13 bases match TRBD2. The ends lost 6 bases at V and 5 bases at J; junction bases unmatched: 9. This CDR3 comprises 16 residues. The V gene's germline CDR1 is MNHEY and CDR2 SVGAGI.

In the case of this clonotype: Being one base from a much bigger clone, this may be a read error. The J gene is TRBJ1-1, the V gene TRBV29-1; weak D call: TRBD1 (6 bases). This CDR3 is 12 amino acids long. The germline gives CDR1 SQVTM, CDR2 ANQGSEA. In DNA form, the CDR3 reads TGCAGGGGGGGCAGGTCGGACACTGAAGCTTTCTTT. Residues: CRGGRSDTEAFF.

This clonotype was recorded at least ten times. The genes are TRBV20-1 and TRBJ2-7; D is ambiguous. V lost 6 bases, J lost 2 bases, and 14 bases lay in between. Germline assignment: CDR1 DFQATT and CDR2 SNEGSKA (reference sequence). This CDR3 comprises 13 residues. The CDR3 coding sequence is TGCAGTGCCTCAAATCCCTCTACCTACGAGCAGTACTTC. Its translation is CSASNPSTYEQYF.

There are a few counts of this clonotype. The chain employs TRBV10-2 and TRBJ1-1; D gene ambiguous. The CDR3 is 14 residues long. The V gene's germline CDR1 is WSHSY and CDR2 SAAADI. Trimming took 5 bases from V and 4 from J, leaving 14 bases between them. CDR3 sequence reads: CASSTEDSGTEAFF. CDR3 DNA: TGCGCCAGCAGTACCGAGGATAGCGGCACTGAAGCTTTCTTT.

This clonotype was counted at least ten times. This chain connects TRBV20-1 to TRBJ2-5, with D perhaps matching TRBD1 or TRBD2 (5 bases each). V lost 1 base, J lost 3 bases, and 12 bases lay in between. Germline lookup yields CDR1 DFQATT and CDR2 SNEGSKA (reference sequence). This CDR3 contains 14 residues. The CDR3 sequence is CSARAGWGEETQYF. CDR3 bases: TGCAGTGCTAGAGCAGGGTGGGGAGAAGAGACCCAGTACTTC.

There are many counts of this clonotype. The chain uses TRBV15 and TRBJ2-7; the D gene is possibly TRBD1 (5 bases). The V end lost 1 base, the J end lost 4 bases, and 8 bases lay between the germline ends. From germline, CDR1 is LNHNV and CDR2 YYDKDF (reference sequence). The CDR3 loop spans 13 amino acids. The CDR3 sequence is CATSRVQGYEQYF. CDR3 coding DNA: TGTGCCACCAGCAGAGTTCAGGGTTACGAGCAGTACTTC.

Worth noting for this clonotype: One junction end does not reproduce the germline sequence, and a read error may be involved. The chain combines TRBV5-1 with TRBJ2-2; no reliable D call. The CDR3 is 15 amino acids. Germline lookup yields CDR1 SGHRS and CDR2 YFSETQ. This CDR3 is CASSQGNSNTGELFF. CDR3 DNA sequence: TGTGCCAGCAGCCAAGGGAATTCGAACACCGGGGAGCTGTTTTTT. Using reference TRBV5-1 and TRBJ2-2 for the parts outside the CDR3, the full variable domain is KAGVTQTPRYLIKTRGQQVTLSCSPISGHRSVSWYQQTPGQGLQFLFEYFSETQRNKGNFPGRFSGRQFSNSRSEMNVSTLELGDSALYLCASSQGNSNTGELFFGEGSRLTVL.

This clonotype was counted only a few times. The DNA of the CDR3 is TGTGCCAGCAGGAGATGGGGGATGAACACTGAAGCTTTCTTT. The encoded protein is CASRRWGMNTEAFF. This chain links TRBV5-6 with TRBJ1-1; maybe TRBD1 (5 bases). Germline V gene lookup returns CDR1 SGHDT and CDR2 YYEEEE. The CDR3 loop spans 14 amino acids. V was cut by 5 bases and J by 0 bases, with 11 bases left in between. The full variable domain, its missing parts supplied by reference TRBV5-6 and TRBJ1-1, is DAGVTQSPTHLIKTRGQQVTLRCSPKSGHDTVSWYQQALGQGPQFIFQYYEEEERQRGNFPDRFSGHQFPNYSSELNVNALLLGDSALYLCASRRWGMNTEAFFGQGTRLTVV.

The CDR3 is CASSLVPAGKLFF. CDR3 DNA: TGTGCCAGCAGCTTGGTTCCGGCGGGAAAACTGTTTTTT. This rearrangement joins TRBV5-5 to TRBJ1-4; D unresolved. The CDR3 is made up of 13 amino acids. The V and J ends lost 0 bases and 10 bases respectively, with 10 bases between them. CDR1 and CDR2 (germline): SGHKS, YYEKEE (reference sequence).

This clonotype appeared a single time. The V and J genes are TRBV20-1 and TRBJ1-1; D ambiguous. Trimming stripped 3 bases from V and 3 bases from J, with 14 bases between. Germline lookup yields CDR1 DFQATT and CDR2 SNEGSKA (reference sequence). The CDR3 has 14 residues. This CDR3 is CSARVAGSDTEAFF. DNA of the CDR3: TGCAGTGCTAGGGTAGCGGGGTCGGACACTGAAGCTTTCTTT.

Many counts were recorded for this clonotype. This rearrangement joins TRBV5-1 to TRBJ1-1; D is uncertain. Trimming took 5 bases from V and 3 from J, leaving 11 bases between them. The CDR3 runs to 13 residues. Looked up from germline, CDR1 is SGHRS and CDR2 is YFSETQ. The CDR3 DNA follows: TGCGCCAGCAGGAATGAAATGGACACTGAAGCTTTCTTT. Protein sequence: CASRNEMDTEAFF.

This clonotype was counted ten times or more. This chain joins TRBV2 and TRBJ1-2; D gene ambiguous. CDR3 length: 13 amino acids. V was shortened by 1 base and J by 5 bases, with 8 bases between the two germline ends. The germline V gene has CDR1 SNHLY and CDR2 FYNNEI. The CDR3 here is CASSEGWGYGYTF. In DNA form, the CDR3 reads TGTGCCAGCAGTGAAGGCTGGGGTTATGGCTACACCTTC.

There are a few counts of this clonotype. V gene TRBV3-1 combines with J gene TRBJ2-5; 8 bases agree with TRBD1. CDR3 size: 14 residues. The trim removed 4 bases at V and 6 bases at J, leaving 7 bases unmatched. Germline V gives CDR1 LGHDT, CDR2 YNNKEL (reference sequence). The CDR3: CASSPRTGSQTQYF. The CDR3 bases are TGTGCCAGCAGCCCGAGGACAGGGAGTCAGACCCAGTACTTC.

This clonotype was picked up many times. The V call is TRBV7-6, the J call TRBJ2-7, with 7 bases aligning to TRBD1. The CDR3 is 13 amino acids. Germline V lookup: CDR1 SGHVS, CDR2 FNYEAQ. V lost 5 bases, J lost 2 bases, and 3 bases stayed unmatched. CDR3 loop: CASSGDSPYEQYF. The CDR3 DNA is TGTGCCAGCAGCGGGGACAGTCCCTACGAGCAGTACTTC.

This clonotype was counted between two and nine times. The junction does not match germline at one end; this may be a read error. V is TRBV7-2 and J is TRBJ2-7; weak D call: TRBD1 (5 bases). CDR1 and CDR2 (germline): SGHTA, FQGNSA. The CDR3 loop spans 14 amino acids. The CDR3 sequence is CASSQPRVSYEQYF. CDR3 nucleotides: TGCGCCAGCAGCCAACCCAGGGTTTCCTACGAGCAGTACTTC.